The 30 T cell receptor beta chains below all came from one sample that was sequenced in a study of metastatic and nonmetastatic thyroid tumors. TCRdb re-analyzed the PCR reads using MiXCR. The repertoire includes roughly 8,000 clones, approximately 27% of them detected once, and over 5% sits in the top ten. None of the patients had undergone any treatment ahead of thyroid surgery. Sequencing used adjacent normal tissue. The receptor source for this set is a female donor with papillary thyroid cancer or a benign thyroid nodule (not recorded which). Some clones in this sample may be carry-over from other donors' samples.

The CDR3 sequence: CSAKIPGQGIHEQYF. CDR3 in DNA: TGCAGTGCTAAAATTCCGGGACAGGGTATCCACGAGCAGTACTTC. V is TRBV20-1 and J is TRBJ2-7; 9 bases are a match to TRBD1. V gave up 4 bases and J gave up 5 bases; unmatched junction bases: 12. The CDR3 loop spans 15 amino acids. CDR1 and CDR2 (germline): DFQATT, SNEGSKA (reference sequence).

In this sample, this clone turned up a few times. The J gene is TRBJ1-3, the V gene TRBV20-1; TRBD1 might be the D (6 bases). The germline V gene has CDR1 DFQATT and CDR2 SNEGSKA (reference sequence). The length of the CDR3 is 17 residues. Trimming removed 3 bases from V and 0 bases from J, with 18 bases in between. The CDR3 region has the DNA TGCAGTGCTAGTACGATCTGGGGGCGAGACTCTGGAAACACCATATATTTT. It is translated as CSASTIWGRDSGNTIYF.

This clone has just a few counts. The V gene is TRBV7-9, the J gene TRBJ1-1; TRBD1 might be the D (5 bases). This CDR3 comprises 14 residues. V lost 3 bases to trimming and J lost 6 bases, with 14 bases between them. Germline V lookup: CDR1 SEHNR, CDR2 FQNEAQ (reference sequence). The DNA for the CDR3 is TGTGCCAGCAGCTTTTTGGAGTGGGGCCCTGAAGCTTTCTTT. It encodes CASSFLEWGPEAFF.

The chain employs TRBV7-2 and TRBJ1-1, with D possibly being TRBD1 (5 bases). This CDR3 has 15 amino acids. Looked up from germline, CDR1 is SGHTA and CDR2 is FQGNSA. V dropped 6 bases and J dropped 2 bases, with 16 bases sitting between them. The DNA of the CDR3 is TGTGCCAGCAGTTCCTTGCTGGGACTAAACACTGAAGCTTTCTTT. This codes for CASSSLLGLNTEAFF.

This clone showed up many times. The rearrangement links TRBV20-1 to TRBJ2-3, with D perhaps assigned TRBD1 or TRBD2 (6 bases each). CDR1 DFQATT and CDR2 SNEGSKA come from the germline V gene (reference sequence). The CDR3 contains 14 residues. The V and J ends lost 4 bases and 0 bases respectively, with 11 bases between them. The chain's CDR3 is CSAISGASTDTQYF. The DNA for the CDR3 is TGCAGTGCTATCTCGGGGGCTAGCACAGATACGCAGTATTTT.

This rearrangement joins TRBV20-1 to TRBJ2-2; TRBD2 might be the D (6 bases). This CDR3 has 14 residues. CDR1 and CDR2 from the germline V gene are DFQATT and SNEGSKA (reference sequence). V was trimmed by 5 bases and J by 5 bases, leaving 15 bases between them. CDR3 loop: CSAAASVSTGELFF. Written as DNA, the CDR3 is TGCAGTGCTGCCGCTAGCGTGAGTACCGGGGAGCTGTTTTTT.

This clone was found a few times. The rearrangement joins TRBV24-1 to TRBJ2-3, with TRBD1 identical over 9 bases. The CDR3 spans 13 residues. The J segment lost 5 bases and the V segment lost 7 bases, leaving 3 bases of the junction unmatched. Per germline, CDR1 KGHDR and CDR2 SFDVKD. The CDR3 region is CATRDRGGDTQYF. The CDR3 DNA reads TGTGCCACCAGGGACAGGGGAGGAGATACGCAGTATTTT.

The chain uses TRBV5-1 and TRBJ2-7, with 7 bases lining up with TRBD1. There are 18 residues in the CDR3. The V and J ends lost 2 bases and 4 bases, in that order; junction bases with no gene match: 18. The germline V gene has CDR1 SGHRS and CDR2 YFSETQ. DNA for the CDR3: TGCGCCAGCAGCTTCCGGCCAGGGGACAGCAAAATTTTTTACGAGCAGTACTTC. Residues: CASSFRPGDSKIFYEQYF. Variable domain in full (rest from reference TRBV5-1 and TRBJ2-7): KAGVTQTPRYLIKTRGQQVTLSCSPISGHRSVSWYQQTPGQGLQFLFEYFSETQRNKGNFPGRFSGRQFSNSRSEMNVSTLELGDSALYLCASSFRPGDSKIFYEQYFGPGTRLTVT.

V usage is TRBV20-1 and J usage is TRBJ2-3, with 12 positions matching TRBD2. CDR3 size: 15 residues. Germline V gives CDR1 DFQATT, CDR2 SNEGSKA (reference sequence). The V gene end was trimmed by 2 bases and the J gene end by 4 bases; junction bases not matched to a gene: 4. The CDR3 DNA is TGCAGTGCTAGACTAGCGGGAGGGCCGGCAGATACGCAGTATTTT. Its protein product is CSARLAGGPADTQYF.

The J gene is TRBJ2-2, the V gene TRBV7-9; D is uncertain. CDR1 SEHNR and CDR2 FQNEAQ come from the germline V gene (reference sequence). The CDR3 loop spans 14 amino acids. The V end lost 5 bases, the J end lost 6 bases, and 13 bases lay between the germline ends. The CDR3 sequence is CASSETLTPGELFF. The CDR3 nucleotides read TGTGCCAGCAGCGAGACCCTCACTCCCGGGGAGCTGTTTTTT.

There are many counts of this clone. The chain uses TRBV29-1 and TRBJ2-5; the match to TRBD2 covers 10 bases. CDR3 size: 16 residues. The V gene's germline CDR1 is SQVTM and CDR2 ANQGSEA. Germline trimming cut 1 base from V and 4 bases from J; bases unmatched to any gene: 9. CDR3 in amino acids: CSVEGAGGLQRETQYF. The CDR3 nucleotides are TGCAGCGTTGAAGGAGCGGGGGGGCTTCAGAGAGAGACCCAGTACTTC.

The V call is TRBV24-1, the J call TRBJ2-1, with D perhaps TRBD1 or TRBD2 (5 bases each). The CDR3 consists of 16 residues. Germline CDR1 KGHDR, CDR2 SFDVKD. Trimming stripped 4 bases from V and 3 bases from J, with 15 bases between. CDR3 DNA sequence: TGTGCCACCAGTGACACCGGGACCGGACTCTACAATGAGCAGTTCTTC. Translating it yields CATSDTGTGLYNEQFF.

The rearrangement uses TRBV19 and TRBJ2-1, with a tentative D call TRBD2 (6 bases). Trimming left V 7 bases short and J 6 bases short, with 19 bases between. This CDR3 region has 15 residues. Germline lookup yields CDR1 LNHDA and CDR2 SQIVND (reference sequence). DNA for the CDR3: TGTGCCAGTACCCCGGACCCGGGAGTTATCAATGAGCAGTTCTTC. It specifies CASTPDPGVINEQFF.

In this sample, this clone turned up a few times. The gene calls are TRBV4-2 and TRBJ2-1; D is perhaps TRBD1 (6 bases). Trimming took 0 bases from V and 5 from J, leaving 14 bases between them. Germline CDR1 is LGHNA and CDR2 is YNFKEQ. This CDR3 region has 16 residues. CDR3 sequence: CASSQELQGRNNEQFF. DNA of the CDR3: TGTGCCAGCAGCCAAGAGCTACAGGGAAGGAACAATGAGCAGTTCTTC.

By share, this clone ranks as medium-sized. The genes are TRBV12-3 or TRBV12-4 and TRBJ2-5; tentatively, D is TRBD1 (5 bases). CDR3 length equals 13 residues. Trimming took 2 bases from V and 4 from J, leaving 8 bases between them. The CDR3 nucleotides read TGTGCCAGCAGTTTAAGGGGCGGAGAGACCCAGTACTTC. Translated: CASSLRGGETQYF.

DNA for the CDR3: TGTGCCAGCAGATTCACGACAGGGAGCTCCTACGAGCAGTACTTC. Translation: CASRFTTGSSYEQYF. The rearrangement joins TRBV6-2 or TRBV6-3 to TRBJ2-7, with 7 bases matching TRBD1. The CDR3 sequence is 15 residues long. Germline V gene sequence: CDR1 MNHEY, CDR2 SVGEGT. V shed 6 bases and J 0 bases; nucleotides not matched to a gene: 8.

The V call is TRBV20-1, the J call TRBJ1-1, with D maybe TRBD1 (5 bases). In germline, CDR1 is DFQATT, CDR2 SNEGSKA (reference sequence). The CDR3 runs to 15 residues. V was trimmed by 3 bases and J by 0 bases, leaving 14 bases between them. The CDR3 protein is CSASSLQELNTEAFF. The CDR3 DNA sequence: TGCAGTGCTAGTAGCCTACAGGAATTGAACACTGAAGCTTTCTTT.

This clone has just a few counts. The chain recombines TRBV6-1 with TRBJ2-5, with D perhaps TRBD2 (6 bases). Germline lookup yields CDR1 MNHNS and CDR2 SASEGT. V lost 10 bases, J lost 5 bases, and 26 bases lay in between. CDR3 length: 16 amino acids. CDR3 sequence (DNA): TGTGCCACTTCGGCCTCTTACGGGGGTCCCGCGGAGACCCAGTACTTC. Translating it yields CATSASYGGPAETQYF.

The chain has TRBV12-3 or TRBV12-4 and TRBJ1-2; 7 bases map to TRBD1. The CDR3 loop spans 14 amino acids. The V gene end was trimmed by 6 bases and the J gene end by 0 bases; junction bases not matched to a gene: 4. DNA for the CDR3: TGTGCCAGCAGCCCGACAGGGCCTAACTATGGCTACACCTTC. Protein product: CASSPTGPNYGYTF.

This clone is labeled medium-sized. CDR3 sequence (DNA): TGTGCCAGCAGTTTATTTGGGACAGGGGTCACTGAAGCTTTCTTT. Translation: CASSLFGTGVTEAFF. The chain combines TRBV12-3 or TRBV12-4 with TRBJ1-1, with 10 nucleotides matching TRBD1. After removal of 2 bases from V and 4 bases from J, the junction contained 4 bases not matched to a gene. CDR3 length equals 15 residues.

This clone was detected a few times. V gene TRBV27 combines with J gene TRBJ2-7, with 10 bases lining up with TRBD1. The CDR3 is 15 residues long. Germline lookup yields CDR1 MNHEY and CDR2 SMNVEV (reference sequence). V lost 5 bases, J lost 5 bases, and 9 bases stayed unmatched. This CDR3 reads CASSLHPTGGDEQYF. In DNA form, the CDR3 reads TGTGCCAGCAGTCTTCATCCGACAGGGGGCGACGAGCAGTACTTC.

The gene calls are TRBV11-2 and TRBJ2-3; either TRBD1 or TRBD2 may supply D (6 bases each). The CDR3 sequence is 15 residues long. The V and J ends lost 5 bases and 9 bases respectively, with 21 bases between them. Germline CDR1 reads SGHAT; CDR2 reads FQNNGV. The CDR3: CASSPKGGMLETQYF. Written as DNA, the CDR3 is TGTGCCAGCAGCCCTAAAGGGGGGATGTTGGAGACGCAGTATTTT.

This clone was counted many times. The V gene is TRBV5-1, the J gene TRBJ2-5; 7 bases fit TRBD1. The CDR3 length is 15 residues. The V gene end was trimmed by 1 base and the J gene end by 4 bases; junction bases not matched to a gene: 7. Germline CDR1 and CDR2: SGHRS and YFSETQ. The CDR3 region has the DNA TGCGCCAGCAGCTTGTTTGGCAGGGGGTTAGAGACCCAGTACTTC. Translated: CASSLFGRGLETQYF.

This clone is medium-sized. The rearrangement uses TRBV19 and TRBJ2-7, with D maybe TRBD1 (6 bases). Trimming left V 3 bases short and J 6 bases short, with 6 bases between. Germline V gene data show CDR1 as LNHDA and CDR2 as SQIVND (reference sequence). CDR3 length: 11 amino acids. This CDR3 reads CASSIRGEQYF. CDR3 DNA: TGTGCCAGTAGTATCAGGGGCGAGCAGTACTTC.

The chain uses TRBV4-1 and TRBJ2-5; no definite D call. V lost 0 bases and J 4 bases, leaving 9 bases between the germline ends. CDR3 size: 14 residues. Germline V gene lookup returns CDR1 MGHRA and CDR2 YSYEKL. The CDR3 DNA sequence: TGCGCCAGCAGCCAAGAACGAGGCCGAGAGACCCAGTACTTC. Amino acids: CASSQERGRETQYF.

The CDR3, as DNA: TGCAGTGCATCAGGGGCCCCTCGCCTTTACGAGCAGTACTTC. It is translated as CSASGAPRLYEQYF. The chain uses TRBV20-1 and TRBJ2-7, with a weak D call TRBD1 (6 bases). CDR1 is DFQATT, CDR2 SNEGSKA, per germline (reference sequence). V was cut by 6 bases and J by 4 bases, with 19 bases left in between. This CDR3 region has 14 residues.

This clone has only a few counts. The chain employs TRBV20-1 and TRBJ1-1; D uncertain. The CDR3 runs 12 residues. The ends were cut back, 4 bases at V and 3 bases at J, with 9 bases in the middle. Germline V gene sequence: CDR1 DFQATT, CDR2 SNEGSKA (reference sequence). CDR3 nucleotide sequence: TGCAGTGCTAAAGACGGGGACACTGAAGCTTTCTTT. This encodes CSAKDGDTEAFF.

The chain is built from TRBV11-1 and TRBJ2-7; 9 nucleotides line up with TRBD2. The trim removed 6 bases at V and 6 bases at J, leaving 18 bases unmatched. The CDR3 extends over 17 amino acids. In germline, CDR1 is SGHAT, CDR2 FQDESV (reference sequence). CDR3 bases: TGTGCCAGCAGTACGATATTGGCATCTAGCGGGAAAGTCGAGCAGTACTTC. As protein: CASSTILASSGKVEQYF.

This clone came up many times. Here the CDR3 reads CASSEAPDSRTLHF. The CDR3 coding sequence is TGTGCCAGCAGTGAAGCGCCGGACTCTAGGACCCTCCACTTT. The rearrangement uses TRBV2 and TRBJ1-6; D unresolved. The germline V gene encodes CDR1 SNHLY and CDR2 FYNNEI. The V end lost 0 bases, the J end lost 14 bases, and 14 bases lay between the germline ends. The CDR3 is made up of 14 amino acids. Drawing the rest from reference TRBV2 and TRBJ1-6, the complete variable domain is EPEVTQTPSHQVTQMGQEVILRCVPISNHLYFYWYRQILGQKVEFLVSFYNNEISEKSEIFDDQFSVERPDGSNFTLKIRSTKLEDSAMYFCASSEAPDSRTLHFGNGTRLTVT.

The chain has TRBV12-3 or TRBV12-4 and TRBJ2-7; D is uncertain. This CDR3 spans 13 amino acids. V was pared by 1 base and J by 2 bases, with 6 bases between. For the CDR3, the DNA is TGTGCCAGCAGTTTAGGGGGTCCCTACGAGCAGTACTTC. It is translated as CASSLGGPYEQYF.